This TCR beta chain originates from a study of shared clonotypes between healthy human individuals (dated by TCRdb to 2019 to 2021). At the level of the whole study: Three men and two women, aged 18 to 49 years, made up the cohort. For each donor, three plates each were used for CD4 naive and CD4 memory, two plates were used for CD8 naive, and one plate was used for CD8 memory. The study deeply sequenced blood TCR repertoires of several healthy adults to estimate repertoire size and the extent of clonotype sharing between individuals. Libraries were prepared and TCR repertoires were sequenced by different laboratories using diverse techniques, in order to increase sequencing depth and limit assay-specific biases. Leukapheresis yielded between about 0.94 and 9 billion PBMCs per donor.

Relative to germline, V is 3 bases shorter and J is 8 bases shorter, with 20 bases between their ends. Including the terminal cysteine and phenylalanine, the CDR3 comprises 16 residues. This entry keeps only the CDR3 DNA: 48 bases, framed from base 1. CDR1 and CDR2 are drawn from the germline V gene: LGHNA, YSLEER. About this clone: This receptor's antigen is unknown. No base quality values were provided; no much bigger clone lies one nucleotide off.

General findings and caveats noted by the study authors: When a few donors were compared, the shared fraction of clonotypes was about 5% for naive CD4, over 3% for naive CD8, more than 2% for memory CD4, and about 0.36% for memory CD8. Higher generation probabilities were observed for clonotypes shared by all four sorted-subset donors than for non-shared clonotypes. Pairwise subsampling led to the expectation that sequencing depth would affect the degree of clonotype sharing among donors. Even with the large sequencing depth, rarefaction of the sorted-subset datasets indicated that sequencing was incomplete. The small number of donors limited the genetic and exposure-history diversity represented. Sampling was limited to blood, and TCR repertoires in tissue likely differ from TCR repertoires in blood. Naive subsets generally had larger estimated clonotype richness than memory subsets did.

TCR CDR3 regions were amplified from genomic DNA by multiplex PCR using the deep immunoSEQ assay. Genomic DNA extracted from each cell subset was distributed evenly over all wells of several immunoSEQ 96-well plates, and each plate served as one replicate. For sorted subsets, about 0.2 ug genomic DNA, equal to 25,000 to 35,000 T cell genomes, was loaded into each replicate PCR. Purified libraries were quantified with a Qubit 3.0 fluorometer, sized on a Bioanalyzer 2100, and re-quantified with the KAPA Library Quantification kit. Every immunoSEQ 96-well plate was sequenced on a dedicated single-read 150-cycle Illumina NextSeq 550 flow cell. Per the original workflow: Because only junctional sequences without quality scores were contained in the immunoSEQ output, filtering matching that applied to full-length reads could not be performed. Sequences were annotated with PyIR, a Python wrapper for IgBLAST v1.9, and V/J genes and CDR3 were assigned using IMGT germline references. Reads were filtered out if the reads had weak V/J assignments (E-value above 1e-6), no CDR3, stop codons, out-of-frame junctions, or ambiguous translated residues. V3J clonotypes were defined as sequences sharing an identical inferred V gene, J gene, and CDR3 amino acid sequence. To compute the percentage overlap between repertoires, the number of shared unique clonotypes was divided by the size of the smaller repertoire. Richness of each repertoire was evaluated using RTK rarefaction, the Chao1 estimator, and Recon v2.1 estimates of unobserved clonotypes. Generation probabilities were computed with OLGA for all TCRbeta clonotypes obtained by the gDNA method from several donors. Entries here come from immuneACCESS through TCRdb and include only in-frame sequences with V and J called. Some clones fail to appear in such tables; in the studies checked, an unresolved V gene covers under half of the shortfall, and the cause of the remainder is unknown. Clone size and the V and J calls come from that table; the DNA yielded D and trimming. The sample profile shows roughly 2.4 million clones; under 97% of them were found once. The ten largest clonotypes hold approximately 0.13% of the sample.

The donors were healthy, HIV-negative adults with no recently reported acute infections or vaccinations. Every donor was a Caucasian adult residing in Nashville, Tennessee, USA. CD4+ T cells were enriched through magnetic negative selection, after which naive cells were positively selected on CD45RA and the remaining negative fraction served as the memory subset. Blood was collected by leukapheresis, and PBMCs were isolated by Ficoll-Histopaque density gradient centrifugation and then cryopreserved in liquid nitrogen vapor phase. Analytical flow cytometry was used to check the purity and quantity of each magnetically sorted T cell population. Each sorted fraction had its genomic DNA isolated and then quantified by UV absorbance on a Nanodrop 2000c.

Sequenced input: naive CD4+ T cells sorted from blood. Per the publication, the cell subset or site label means: CD45RA+ positively selected. Here the chain combines TRBV4-3 and TRBJ2-1; the D gene is perhaps TRBD1, on 6 matching bases. The TCR sequence derives from a man aged 18 to 30 in good health. The CDR3 is CASSQRTGLFGDEQFF. The bases are TGCGCCAGCAGCCAGCGAACAGGGCTTTTCGGGGATGAGCAGTTCTTC.